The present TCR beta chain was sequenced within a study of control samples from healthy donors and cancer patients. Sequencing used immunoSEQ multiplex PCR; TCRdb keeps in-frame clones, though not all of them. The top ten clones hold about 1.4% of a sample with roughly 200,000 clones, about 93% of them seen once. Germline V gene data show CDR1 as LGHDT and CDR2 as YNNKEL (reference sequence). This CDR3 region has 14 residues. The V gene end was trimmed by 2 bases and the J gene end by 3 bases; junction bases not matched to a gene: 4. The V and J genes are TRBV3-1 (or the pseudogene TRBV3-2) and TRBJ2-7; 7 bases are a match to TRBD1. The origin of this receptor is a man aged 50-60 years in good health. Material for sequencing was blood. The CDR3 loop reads CASSQQGEFYEQYF. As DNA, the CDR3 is TGTGCCAGCAGCCAACAGGGGGAATTCTACGAGCAGTACTTC.